The following is a T cell receptor (beta chain) sequence with its context. The target antigen is unknown. The data originate from a study of shared clonotypes between healthy human individuals. Findings and caveats of the study: Clonotype sharing among donors likely depends on sequencing depth.

Libraries were prepared by immunoSEQ multiplex PCR; TCRdb keeps only in-frame clonotypes and omits some of them. The data show about 1.9 million clones, around 93% seen once. The CDR3 consists of 16 residues. V gave up 0 bases and J gave up 0 bases; unmatched junction bases: 5. CDR1 and CDR2 (germline): SGHRS, YFSETQ. Naive CD8 isolation took CD45RO-negative cells positively selected for CCR7 and excluded terminally differentiated effector memory CD45RA+ cells. Those who donated, Caucasian adults without exception, all lived in Nashville, Tennessee. The sequencing input was naive CD8+ T cells from PBMCs. The clonotype comes from a man aged 18 to 29 in good health. Some clones in this sample may be carry-over from other donors' samples. This sequence joins TRBV5-1 and TRBJ1-2; 7 bases agree with TRBD1. The CDR3 is CASSLEGASANYGYTF. CDR3 DNA: TGCGCCAGCAGCTTGGAGGGGGCTTCAGCTAACTATGGCTACACCTTC.